Given below is one T cell receptor beta chain in context. Its specificity is unknown. This CDR3 is 14 amino acids long. Trimming left V 1 base short and J 5 bases short, with 8 bases between. CDR1 and CDR2 from the germline V gene are MGHRA and YSYEKL. The data are from a study of T cell responses to AZD1222 COVID-19 vaccine. Study-wide findings and caveats: Reports say nearly half of spike-specific TCRs go after unmutated variant regions. Donors were chiefly white British, with a greater number of females, and clonal diversity was perhaps underestimated.

Libraries were prepared by immunoSEQ multiplex PCR; TCRdb keeps only in-frame clonotypes and omits some of them. The data contain about 150,000 clones, around nine tenths of them singletons. The TCR sequence derives from an adult in good health. This chain uses TRBV4-1 with TRBJ2-2; D gene uncertain. The sample in question was peripheral blood, obtained on day 0 of AZD1222 vaccination. CDR3 protein: CASSQVVETGELFF. CDR3 sequence (DNA): TGCGCCAGCAGCCAAGTGGTAGAAACCGGGGAGCTGTTTTTT.